Here is one T cell receptor (beta chain) with its context. No antigen is known for it. The sample is drawn from a study of T cell responses to AZD1222 COVID-19 vaccine. Findings of the study overall: Spike-specific TCR breadth and depth went up after people got two AZD1222 doses. Epitopes outside B.1.351 and B.1.1.7 mutated regions reportedly drew nearly half of spike TCRs.

The assay was immunoSEQ multiplex PCR, and TCRdb's table has in-frame clones only and misses some. The sample lists just over 70,000 clones, approximately 81% seen once, with just over 20% in the top ten. The germline V and J ends were trimmed by 1 base and 3 bases, with 5 bases remaining between them. This CDR3 has 13 amino acids. Germline CDR1 reads SGHTA; CDR2 reads FQGNSA. This clonotype was obtained from an adult in good health. This specimen consisted of peripheral blood, obtained on day 0 of AZD1222 vaccination. The rearrangement links TRBV7-2 to TRBJ2-3; D is undetermined. CDR3 in amino acids: CASSLVETDTQYF. The CDR3 DNA reads as TGTGCCAGCAGCTTAGTGGAAACAGATACGCAGTATTTT.